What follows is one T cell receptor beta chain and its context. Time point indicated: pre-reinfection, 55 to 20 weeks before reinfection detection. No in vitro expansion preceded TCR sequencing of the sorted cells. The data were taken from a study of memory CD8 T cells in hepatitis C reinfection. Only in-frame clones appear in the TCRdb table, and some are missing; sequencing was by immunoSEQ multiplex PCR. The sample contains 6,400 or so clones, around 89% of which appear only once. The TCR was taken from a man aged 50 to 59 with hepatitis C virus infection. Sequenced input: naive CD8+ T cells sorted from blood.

Here the CDR3 DNA reads TGTGCCAGCAGCCTCCAGGGGCCTCATCAGCCCCAGCATTTT. Translation: CASSLQGPHQPQHF. The chain recombines TRBV5-5 with TRBJ1-5; a weak D match, TRBD1 (6 bases). The CDR3 runs 14 residues. V shed 4 bases and J shed 5 bases, with 13 bases lying between them. CDR1 and CDR2 (germline): SGHKS, YYEKEE (reference sequence).